The next 14 T cell receptor beta chains were all read from a single sample in a study of blood T cell repertoires in COVID-19. The method was immunoSEQ multiplex PCR; TCRdb's version includes in-frame clones alone and lacks a portion of them. The data contain tens of thousands of clones, roughly four fifths of them singletons. Material: peripheral blood. All receptors derive from a woman in her sixties with acute or convalescent COVID-19.

V usage is TRBV5-1 and J usage is TRBJ2-2; 7 nucleotides align to TRBD1. The germline gives CDR1 SGHRS, CDR2 YFSETQ. This CDR3 spans 14 amino acids. V was pared by 3 bases and J by 6 bases, with 5 bases of the junction left unmatched. CDR3 amino acids: CASSSTGRPGELFF. The DNA for the CDR3 is TGCGCCAGCAGCTCGACAGGGCGGCCCGGGGAGCTGTTTTTT.

J is TRBJ2-1 and V is TRBV19, with 9 bases identical to TRBD2. V was pared by 0 bases and J by 8 bases, with 2 bases of the junction left unmatched. The CDR3 contains 14 residues. CDR1 is LNHDA and CDR2 is SQIVND in the germline V gene (reference sequence). The CDR3 coding sequence is TGTGCCAGTAGTATAGAGCGGGGGGGCCATGAGCAGTTCTTC. This gives the protein CASSIERGGHEQFF.

This chain links TRBV29-1 with TRBJ2-1; tentative D call: TRBD2 (5 bases). Germline V lookup: CDR1 SQVTM, CDR2 ANQGSEA. Trimming removed 2 bases at V and 7 bases at J, with 15 bases between. The CDR3 runs to 14 residues. The CDR3 sequence is CSVEPGFLRNEQFF. CDR3 coding DNA: TGCAGCGTTGAACCGGGGTTTTTGAGGAATGAGCAGTTCTTC.

V gene TRBV29-1 combines with J gene TRBJ2-7; 7 bases are a match to TRBD2. Looked up from germline, CDR1 is SQVTM and CDR2 is ANQGSEA. The CDR3 has 14 residues. V was clipped by 0 bases and J by 7 bases; unmatched bases: 9. The CDR3 reads CSVEEGGSTREQYF. The CDR3, as DNA: TGCAGCGTTGAAGAGGGGGGGAGTACGCGAGAGCAGTACTTC.

J is TRBJ2-7 and V is TRBV15; unclear D gene. CDR1 and CDR2 (germline): LNHNV, YYDKDF (reference sequence). The V end lost 4 bases, the J end lost 2 bases, and 6 bases lay between the germline ends. The CDR3 extends over 12 amino acids. This chain's CDR3 is CATSIHPYEQYF. For the CDR3, the DNA is TGTGCCACCAGCATCCATCCCTACGAGCAGTACTTC.

The gene calls are TRBV3-1 (or the pseudogene TRBV3-2) and TRBJ2-7, with D perhaps matching TRBD2 (6 bases). Germline values: CDR1 LGHDT, CDR2 YNNKEL (reference sequence). Trimming removed 1 base from V and 3 bases from J, with 13 bases in between. The CDR3 has 15 residues. CDR3 DNA sequence: TGTGCCAGCAGCCAAGGGGAGGACGCGTTCTACGAGCAGTACTTC. It yields the protein CASSQGEDAFYEQYF.

This rearrangement joins TRBV7-9 to TRBJ2-6; D ambiguous. The CDR3 spans 15 residues. Per the germline V gene, CDR1 is SEHNR and CDR2 is FQNEAQ (reference sequence). V lost 2 bases, J lost 1 base, and 6 bases lay in between. The CDR3 nucleotides are TGTGCCAGCAGCTTATCAGGTTCTGGGGCCAACGTCCTGACTTTC. It translates to CASSLSGSGANVLTF.

V is TRBV10-2 and J is TRBJ2-1, with D perhaps matching TRBD2 (5 bases). The germline gives CDR1 WSHSY, CDR2 SAAADI. V was cut by 6 bases and J by 6 bases, with 15 bases left in between. The CDR3 spans 14 residues. The CDR3 is CASRPGGRSNEQFF. The CDR3 coding sequence is TGCGCCAGCAGACCCGGAGGCAGATCCAATGAGCAGTTCTTC.

CDR3 DNA: TGCGCCAGCAGCTTGTATAGGACAGGGGGCTATGGCTACACCTTC. This encodes CASSLYRTGGYGYTF. V usage is TRBV5-1 and J usage is TRBJ1-2; 10 bases line up with TRBD1. The CDR3 has 15 residues. CDR1 is SGHRS, CDR2 YFSETQ, per germline. V shed 1 base and J 4 bases; nucleotides not matched to a gene: 4.

The chain uses TRBV4-1 and TRBJ2-7, with 9 bases aligning to TRBD1. The V gene end was trimmed by 4 bases and the J gene end by 1 base; junction bases not matched to a gene: 8. This CDR3 is 16 amino acids long. The germline CDR1 and CDR2 sequences are MGHRA and YSYEKL. The CDR3 sequence: CASSRDTGTGSYEQYF. The DNA for the CDR3 is TGCGCCAGCAGCCGAGATACCGGGACAGGGTCCTACGAGCAGTACTTC.

This clone was recorded once. The chain has TRBV19 and TRBJ1-5, with TRBD1 as a possible D gene (6 bases). Trimming removed 5 bases from V and 6 bases from J, with 20 bases in between. This CDR3 comprises 16 residues. From germline, CDR1 is LNHDA and CDR2 SQIVND (reference sequence). The CDR3 region is CASSPSTGHSIQPQHF. CDR3 DNA sequence: TGTGCCAGTAGTCCCAGCACGGGACACTCTATTCAGCCCCAGCATTTT.

V gene TRBV12-3 or TRBV12-4 combines with J gene TRBJ1-6, with no clear D. V was trimmed by 3 bases and J by 14 bases, leaving 11 bases between them. The CDR3 length is 12 residues. CDR3 sequence: CASSFEGMALHF. In nucleotides, the CDR3 is TGTGCCAGCAGTTTCGAGGGTATGGCCCTCCACTTT.

This clone was seen only once. The chain uses TRBV3-1 (or the pseudogene TRBV3-2) and TRBJ1-6, with D possibly matching TRBD1 (6 bases). Trimming left V 4 bases short and J 7 bases short, with 11 bases between. CDR3 size: 14 residues. The V gene's germline CDR1 is LGHDT and CDR2 YNNKEL (reference sequence). CDR3 sequence reads: CASSLRQDNSPLHF. DNA of the CDR3: TGTGCCAGCAGCCTTAGACAGGACAATTCACCCCTCCACTTT.

J is TRBJ1-5 and V is TRBV3-1 (or the pseudogene TRBV3-2), with TRBD1 matching over 11 bases. Trimming removed 4 bases from V and 7 bases from J; junction bases left unmatched: 9. This CDR3 is 16 amino acids long. The germline V gene has CDR1 LGHDT and CDR2 YNNKEL (reference sequence). The CDR3 region has the DNA TGTGCCAGCAGCCCTTCTGGGACAGGGGGACGGCAGCCCCAGCATTTT. This codes for CASSPSGTGGRQPQHF.